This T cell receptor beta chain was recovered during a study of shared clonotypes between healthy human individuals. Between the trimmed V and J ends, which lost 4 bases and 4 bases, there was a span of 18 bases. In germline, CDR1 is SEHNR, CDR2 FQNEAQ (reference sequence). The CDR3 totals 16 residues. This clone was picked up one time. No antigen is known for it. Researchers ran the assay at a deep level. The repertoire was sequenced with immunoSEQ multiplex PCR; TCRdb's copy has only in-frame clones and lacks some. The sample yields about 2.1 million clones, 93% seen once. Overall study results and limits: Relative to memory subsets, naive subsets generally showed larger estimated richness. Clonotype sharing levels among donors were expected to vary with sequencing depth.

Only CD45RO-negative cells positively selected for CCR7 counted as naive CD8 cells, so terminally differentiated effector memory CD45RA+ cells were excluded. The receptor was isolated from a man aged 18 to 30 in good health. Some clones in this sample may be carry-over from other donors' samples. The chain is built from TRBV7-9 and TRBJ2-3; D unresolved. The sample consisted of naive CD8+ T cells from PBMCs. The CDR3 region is CASSSMVGLYPDTQYF. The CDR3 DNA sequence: TGTGCCAGCAGCTCCATGGTCGGGCTGTACCCAGATACGCAGTATTTT.